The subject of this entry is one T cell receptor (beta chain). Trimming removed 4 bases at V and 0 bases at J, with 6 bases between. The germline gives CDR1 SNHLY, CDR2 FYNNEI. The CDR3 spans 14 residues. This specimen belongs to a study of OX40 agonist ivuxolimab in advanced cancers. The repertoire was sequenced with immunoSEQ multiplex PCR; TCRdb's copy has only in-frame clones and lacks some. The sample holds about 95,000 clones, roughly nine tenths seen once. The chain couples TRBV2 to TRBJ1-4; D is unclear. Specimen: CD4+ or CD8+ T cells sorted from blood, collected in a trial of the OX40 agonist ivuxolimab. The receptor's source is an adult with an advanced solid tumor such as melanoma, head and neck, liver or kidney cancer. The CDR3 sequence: CASSGATTNEKLFF. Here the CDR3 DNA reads TGTGCCAGCAGTGGGGCCACAACTAATGAAAAACTGTTTTTT.